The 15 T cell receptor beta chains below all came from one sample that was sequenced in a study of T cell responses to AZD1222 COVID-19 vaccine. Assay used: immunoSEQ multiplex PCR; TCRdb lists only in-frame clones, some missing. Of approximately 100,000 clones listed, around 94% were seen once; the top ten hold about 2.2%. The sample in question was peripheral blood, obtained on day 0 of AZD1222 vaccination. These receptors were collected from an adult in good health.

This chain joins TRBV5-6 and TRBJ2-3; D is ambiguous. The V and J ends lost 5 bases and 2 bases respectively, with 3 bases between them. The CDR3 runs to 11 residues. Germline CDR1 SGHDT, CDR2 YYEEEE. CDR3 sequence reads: CASSHTDTQYF. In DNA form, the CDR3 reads TGTGCCAGCAGTCACACAGATACGCAGTATTTT.

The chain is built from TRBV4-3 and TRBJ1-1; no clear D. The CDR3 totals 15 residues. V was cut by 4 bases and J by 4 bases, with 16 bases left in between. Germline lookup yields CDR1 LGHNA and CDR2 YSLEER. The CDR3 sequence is CASSPTSGPPTEAFF. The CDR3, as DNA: TGCGCCAGCAGCCCCACGAGTGGTCCCCCCACTGAAGCTTTCTTT.

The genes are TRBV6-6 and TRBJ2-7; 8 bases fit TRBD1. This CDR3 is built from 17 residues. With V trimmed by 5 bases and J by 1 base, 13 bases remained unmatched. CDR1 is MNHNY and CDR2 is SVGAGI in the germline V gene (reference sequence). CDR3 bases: TGTGCCAGCAGTCCCCTGCAATGGACAGGGCCGTCCTACGAGCAGTACTTC. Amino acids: CASSPLQWTGPSYEQYF.

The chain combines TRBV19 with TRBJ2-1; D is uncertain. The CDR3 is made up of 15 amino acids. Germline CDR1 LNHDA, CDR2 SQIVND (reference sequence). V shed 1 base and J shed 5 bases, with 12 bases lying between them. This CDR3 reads CASSIATRWDNEQFF. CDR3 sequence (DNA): TGTGCCAGTAGTATAGCCACCCGCTGGGACAATGAGCAGTTCTTC. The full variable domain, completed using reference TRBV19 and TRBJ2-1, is DGGITQSPKYLFRKEGQNVTLSCEQNLNHDAMYWYRQDPGQGLRLIYYSQIVNDFQKGDIAEGYSVSREKKESFPLTVTSAQKNPTAFYLCASSIATRWDNEQFFGPGTRLTVL.

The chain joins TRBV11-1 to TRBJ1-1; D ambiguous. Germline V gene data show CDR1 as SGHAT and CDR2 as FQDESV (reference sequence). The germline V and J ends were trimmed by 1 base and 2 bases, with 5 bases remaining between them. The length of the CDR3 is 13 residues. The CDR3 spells CASSLGSNTEAFF. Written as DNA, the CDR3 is TGTGCCAGCAGCTTAGGATCCAACACTGAAGCTTTCTTT. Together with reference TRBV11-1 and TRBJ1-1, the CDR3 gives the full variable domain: EAEVAQSPRYKITEKSQAVAFWCDPISGHATLYWYRQILGQGPELLVQFQDESVVDDSQLPKDRFSAERLKGVDSTLKIQPAELGDSAMYLCASSLGSNTEAFFGQGTRLTVV.

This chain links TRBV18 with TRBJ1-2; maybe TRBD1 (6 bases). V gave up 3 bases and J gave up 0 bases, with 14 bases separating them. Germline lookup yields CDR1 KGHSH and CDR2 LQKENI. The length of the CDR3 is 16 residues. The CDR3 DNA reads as TGTGCCAGCTCACCGTTGGACAGTGAAGCTAACTATGGCTACACCTTC. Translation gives CASSPLDSEANYGYTF.

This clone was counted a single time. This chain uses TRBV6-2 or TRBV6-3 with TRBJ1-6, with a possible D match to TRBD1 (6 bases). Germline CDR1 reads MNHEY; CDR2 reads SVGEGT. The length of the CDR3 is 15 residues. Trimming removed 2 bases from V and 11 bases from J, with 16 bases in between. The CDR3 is CASSYARTVMTPLHF. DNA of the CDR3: TGTGCCAGCAGTTACGCCAGGACAGTCATGACACCCCTCCACTTT.

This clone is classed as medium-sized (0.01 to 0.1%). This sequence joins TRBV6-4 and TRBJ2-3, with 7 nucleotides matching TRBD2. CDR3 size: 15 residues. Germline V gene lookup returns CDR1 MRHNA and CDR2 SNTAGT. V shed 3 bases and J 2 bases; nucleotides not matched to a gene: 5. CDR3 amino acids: CASSEGLADTDTQYF. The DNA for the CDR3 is TGTGCCAGCAGTGAGGGCCTAGCGGACACAGATACGCAGTATTTT.

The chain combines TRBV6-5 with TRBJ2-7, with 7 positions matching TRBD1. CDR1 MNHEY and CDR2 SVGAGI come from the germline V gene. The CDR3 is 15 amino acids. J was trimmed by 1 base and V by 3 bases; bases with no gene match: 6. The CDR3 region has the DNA TGTGCCAGCAGTTATGAGGGGGCTAGTTCCTACGAGCAGTACTTC. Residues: CASSYEGASSYEQYF.

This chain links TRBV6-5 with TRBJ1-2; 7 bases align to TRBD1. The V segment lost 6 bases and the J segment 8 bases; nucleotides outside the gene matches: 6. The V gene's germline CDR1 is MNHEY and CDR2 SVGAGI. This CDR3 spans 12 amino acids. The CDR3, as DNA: TGTGCCAGCAGGCGGGACAGCCACGGCTACACCTTC. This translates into CASRRDSHGYTF.

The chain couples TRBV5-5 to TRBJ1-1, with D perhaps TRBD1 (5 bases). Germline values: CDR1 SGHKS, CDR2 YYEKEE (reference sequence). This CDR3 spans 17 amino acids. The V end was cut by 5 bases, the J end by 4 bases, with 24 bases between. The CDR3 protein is CASSNNLRGVGSTEAFF. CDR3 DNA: TGTGCCAGCAGTAACAATCTCCGGGGGGTAGGCAGCACTGAAGCTTTCTTT.

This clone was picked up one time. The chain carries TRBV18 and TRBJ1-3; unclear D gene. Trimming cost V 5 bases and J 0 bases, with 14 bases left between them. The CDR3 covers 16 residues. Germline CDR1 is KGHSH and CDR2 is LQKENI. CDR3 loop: CASSASAGRSGNTIYF. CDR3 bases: TGTGCCAGCTCAGCATCGGCAGGCCGCTCTGGAAACACCATATATTTT. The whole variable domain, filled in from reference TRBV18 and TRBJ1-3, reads NAGVMQNPRHLVRRRGQEARLRCSPMKGHSHVYWYRQLPEEGLKFMVYLQKENIIDESGMPKERFSAEFPKEGPSILRIQQVVRGDSAAYFCASSASAGRSGNTIYFGEGSWLTVV.

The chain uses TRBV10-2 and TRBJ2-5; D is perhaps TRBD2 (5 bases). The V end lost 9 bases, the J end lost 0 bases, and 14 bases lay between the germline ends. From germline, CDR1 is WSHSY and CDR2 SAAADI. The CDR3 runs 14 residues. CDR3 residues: CASRESTYQETQYF. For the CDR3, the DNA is TGCGCCAGTCGGGAATCGACCTACCAAGAGACCCAGTACTTC.

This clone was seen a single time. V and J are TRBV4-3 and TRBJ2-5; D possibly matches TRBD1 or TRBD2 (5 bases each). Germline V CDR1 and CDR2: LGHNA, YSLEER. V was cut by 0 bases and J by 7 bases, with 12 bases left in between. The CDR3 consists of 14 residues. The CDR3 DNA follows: TGCGCCAGCAGCCAAGATCTGGGGGTAGGGACCCAGTACTTC. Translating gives CASSQDLGVGTQYF.

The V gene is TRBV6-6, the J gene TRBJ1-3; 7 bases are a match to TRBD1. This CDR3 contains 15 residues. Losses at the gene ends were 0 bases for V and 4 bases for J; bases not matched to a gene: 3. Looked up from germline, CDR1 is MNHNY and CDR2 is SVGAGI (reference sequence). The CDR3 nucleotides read TGTGCCAGCAGTTACTCACAGGGGCGCGGAAACACCATATATTTT. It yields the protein CASSYSQGRGNTIYF.